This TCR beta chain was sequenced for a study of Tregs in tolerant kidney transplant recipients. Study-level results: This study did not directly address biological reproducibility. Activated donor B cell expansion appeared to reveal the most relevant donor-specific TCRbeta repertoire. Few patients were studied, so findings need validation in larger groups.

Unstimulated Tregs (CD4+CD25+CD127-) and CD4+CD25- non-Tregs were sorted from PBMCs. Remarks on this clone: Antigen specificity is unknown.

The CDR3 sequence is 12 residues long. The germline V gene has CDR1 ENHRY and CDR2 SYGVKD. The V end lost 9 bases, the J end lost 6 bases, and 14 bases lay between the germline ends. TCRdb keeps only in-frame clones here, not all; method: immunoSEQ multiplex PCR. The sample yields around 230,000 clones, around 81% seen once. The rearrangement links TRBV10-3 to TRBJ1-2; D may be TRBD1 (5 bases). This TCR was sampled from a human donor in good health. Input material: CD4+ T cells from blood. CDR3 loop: CAIEDQGHGYTF. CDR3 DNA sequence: TGTGCCATAGAGGACCAGGGACATGGCTACACCTTC.